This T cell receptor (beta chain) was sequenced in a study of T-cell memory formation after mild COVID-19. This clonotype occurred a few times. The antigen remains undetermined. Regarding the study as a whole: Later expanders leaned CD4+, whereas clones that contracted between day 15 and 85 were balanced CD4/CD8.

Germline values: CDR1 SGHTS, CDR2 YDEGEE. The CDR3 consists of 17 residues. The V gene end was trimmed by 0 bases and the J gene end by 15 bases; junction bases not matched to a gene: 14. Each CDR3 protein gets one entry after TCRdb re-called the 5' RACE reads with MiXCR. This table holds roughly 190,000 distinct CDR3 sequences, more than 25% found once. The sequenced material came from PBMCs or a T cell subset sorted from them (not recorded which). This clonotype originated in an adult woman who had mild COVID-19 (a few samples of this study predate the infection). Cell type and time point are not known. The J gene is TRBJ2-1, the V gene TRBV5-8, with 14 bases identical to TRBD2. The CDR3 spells CASSLDVTSGGDLLWFF. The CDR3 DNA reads TGTGCCAGCAGCTTGGATGTGACTAGCGGGGGGGACTTACTGTGGTTCTTC.